This passage covers 4 T cell receptor beta chains from one sample sequenced in a study of T cells in women clearing cervical HPV infection. The repertoire was sequenced with immunoSEQ multiplex PCR; TCRdb's copy has only in-frame clones and lacks some. The data include 25,000 to 35,000 clones; the top ten clones carry under 5%. Material for sequencing was blood buffy coat. Receptors originate from a woman between 18 and 70 years old with a cervical HPV16 infection that either progressed to CIN3+ or cleared (not recorded which).

Of note for this clone: Read coverage stops 3 residues before the CDR3 terminus; the germline J gene supplies the remainder. The rearrangement uses TRBV7-2 and TRBJ1-1; no clear D gene. Germline V CDR1 and CDR2: SGHTA, FQGNSA. Trimming stripped 5 bases from V and 2 bases from J, with 12 bases between. The CDR3 has 14 amino acids. Incomplete CDR3 DNA: TGTGCCAGCAGCCCGGTCGAGATTAACACTGAA. Protein sequence: CASSPVEINTE. The entire CDR3 is CASSPVEINTEAFF.

Of note for this clone: Read data end 3 residues before the CDR3 end; the end is taken from the germline J gene. The rearrangement joins TRBV7-9 to TRBJ2-2; 7 bases align to TRBD2. After removal of 0 bases from V and 5 bases from J, the junction contained 3 bases not matched to a gene. CDR1 is SEHNR, CDR2 FQNEAQ, per germline (reference sequence). The CDR3 has 15 residues. The CDR3 spells CASSLAGGRTGELFF. CDR3 DNA (partial): TGTGCCAGCAGCTTAGCCGGGGGGAGAACCGGGGAG.

On this clone itself: The read terminates 3 residues ahead of where the CDR3 ends, so the germline J gene completes it. The rearrangement joins TRBV4-2 to TRBJ2-7; TRBD2 matches 11 bases. J was trimmed by 0 bases and V by 1 base; bases with no gene match: 8. The CDR3 contains 18 residues. Per the germline V gene, CDR1 is LGHNA and CDR2 is YNFKEQ. CDR3 DNA (partial): TGTGCCAGCAGCCAAGCTGGGACTAGCGGAATTTCCTCCTACGAG. Encoded protein: CASSQAGTSGISSYE. The whole CDR3 region reads CASSQAGTSGISSYEQYF.

With regard to this clone: The observed sequence ends 3 residues before the CDR3 terminus, with the missing tail filled in from the germline J gene. This chain joins TRBV2 and TRBJ2-7; the D gene is possibly TRBD1 (5 bases). This CDR3 spans 14 amino acids. Per germline, CDR1 SNHLY and CDR2 FYNNEI. Trimming removed 5 bases from V and 6 bases from J, with 17 bases in between. The DNA read from the CDR3 is TGTGCCAGCAGTCGTCAGGGAAGGGGTGGCGAG. This encodes CASSRQGRGGE. The entire CDR3 is CASSRQGRGGEQYF. Using reference TRBV2 and TRBJ2-7 for the parts outside the CDR3, the full variable domain is EPEVTQTPSHQVTQMGQEVILRCVPISNHLYFYWYRQILGQKVEFLVSFYNNEISEKSEIFDDQFSVERPDGSNFTLKIRSTKLEDSAMYFCASSRQGRGGEQYFGPGTRLTVT.